A selection of T cell receptor beta chains follows, all from one sample in a study of blood T cell repertoires in COVID-19. Sequenced by immunoSEQ multiplex PCR; TCRdb stores in-frame clones only, minus some. The table includes some 450,000 clones, around 89% detected once. Sequenced: peripheral blood. The receptors shown here come from a woman aged 45-59 years with COVID-19, enrolled during active disease. CDR3s include the opening cysteine and the closing phenylalanine or tryptophan. Each record gives: clone size, J gene, D gene, V gene, CDR3 protein. A D gene is named only where the DNA matches it firmly. Not all rows give a size; the values are once, few, many and, for expanded clones, a class.

clone size: NA
J gene: TRBJ1-1
D gene: NA
V gene: TRBV19
CDR3 protein: CASRNSRWDTEAFF

clone size: NA
J gene: TRBJ2-3
D gene: TRBD2
V gene: TRBV27
CDR3 protein: CASSLRGEGPDTQYF

clone size: NA
J gene: TRBJ1-1
D gene: NA
V gene: TRBV4-1
CDR3 protein: CASSHRELTEAFF

clone size: NA
J gene: TRBJ1-1
D gene: NA
V gene: TRBV5-8
CDR3 protein: CASSWVRGVNTEAFF

clone size: NA
J gene: TRBJ1-1
D gene: NA
V gene: TRBV9
CDR3 protein: CASSEGFANTEAFF

clone size: NA
J gene: TRBJ1-5
D gene: TRBD1
V gene: TRBV29-1
CDR3 protein: CSVSGTGKSQPQHF

clone size: NA
J gene: TRBJ2-1
D gene: TRBD2
V gene: TRBV11-2
CDR3 protein: CASSQSGGAVDEQFF

clone size: NA
J gene: TRBJ1-5
D gene: NA
V gene: TRBV2
CDR3 protein: CASSLLGNNQPQHF

clone size: NA
J gene: TRBJ1-2
D gene: NA
V gene: TRBV6-5
CDR3 protein: CASTRRQNYGYTF

clone size: NA
J gene: TRBJ2-1
D gene: NA
V gene: TRBV7-3
CDR3 protein: CASSLTAGSSYNEQFF

clone size: NA
J gene: TRBJ1-2
D gene: NA
V gene: TRBV5-6
CDR3 protein: CASSVQGARGGYTF

clone size: NA
J gene: TRBJ1-1
D gene: NA
V gene: TRBV6-5
CDR3 protein: CASSRQANTEAFF

clone size: few
J gene: TRBJ1-6
D gene: TRBD1
V gene: TRBV12-5
CDR3 protein: CASGLGSGTARYSPLHF

clone size: few
J gene: TRBJ1-3
D gene: TRBD1
V gene: TRBV4-2
CDR3 protein: CASSTITGAGNTIYF

clone size: NA
J gene: TRBJ1-1
D gene: NA
V gene: TRBV2
CDR3 protein: CASSGAGRGAFF